Shown below are 30 T cell receptor beta chains from a single sample sequenced in a study of cytomegalovirus exposure and HLA in healthy donors. The PCR used 60 Vbeta and 13 Jbeta primers. Profiling relied on immunoSEQ multiplex PCR, and the TCRdb table lists in-frame clones only, not all of them. The table has roughly 100,000 clones, around 15% seen once. The specimen was PBMCs. These receptors were collected from a female donor in good health and CMV-seronegative.

CDR3 sequence reads: CATSRDRVGTNTDTQYF. In DNA, the CDR3 is TGTGCCACCAGCAGAGATAGAGTAGGGACTAACACAGATACGCAGTATTTT. V is TRBV15 and J is TRBJ2-3; TRBD2 aligns across 7 bases. This CDR3 region has 17 residues. Germline CDR1 reads LNHNV; CDR2 reads YYDKDF (reference sequence). The V gene end was trimmed by 0 bases and the J gene end by 2 bases; junction bases not matched to a gene: 8.

This clone has ten or more counts. The CDR3 coding sequence is TGTGCCATCAGGAGTCCCTCTGGGGCCAACGTCCTGACTTTC. This encodes CAIRSPSGANVLTF. The chain couples TRBV10-3 to TRBJ2-6; D gene ambiguous. The length of the CDR3 is 14 residues. Trimming cost V 6 bases and J 0 bases, with 6 bases left between them. CDR1 ENHRY and CDR2 SYGVKD come from the germline V gene.

The rearrangement uses TRBV4-2 and TRBJ1-5; possibly TRBD1 for D (6 bases). V dropped 0 bases and J dropped 6 bases, with 12 bases sitting between them. CDR1 and CDR2 (germline): LGHNA, YNFKEQ. This CDR3 spans 15 amino acids. The CDR3 here is CASSQEAGAGQPQHF. The DNA for the CDR3 is TGTGCCAGCAGCCAAGAAGCAGGGGCTGGTCAGCCCCAGCATTTT.

This clone was detected a few times. The chain combines TRBV15 with TRBJ1-3, with D possibly matching TRBD1 (6 bases). V shed 5 bases and J shed 4 bases, with 15 bases lying between them. The germline V gene has CDR1 LNHNV and CDR2 YYDKDF (reference sequence). The CDR3 totals 15 residues. The CDR3 DNA reads as TGTGCCACCAGCGCGCGCCAGGGGCACGGAAACACCATATATTTT. Translating it yields CATSARQGHGNTIYF.

There are a few counts of this clone. The chain couples TRBV30 to TRBJ1-1; D uncertain. The V end was cut by 3 bases, the J end by 0 bases, with 8 bases between. The V gene's germline CDR1 is GTSNPN and CDR2 SVGIG (reference sequence). CDR3 length: 13 residues. The CDR3 region has the DNA TGTGCCTGGAGGAGCCTGCTGAACACTGAAGCTTTCTTT. Amino acid sequence: CAWRSLLNTEAFF.

V gene TRBV5-4 combines with J gene TRBJ1-4; weak D call: TRBD1 (6 bases). Trimming shortened V by 4 bases and J by 8 bases, and 21 bases separated the two germline ends. The CDR3 is 16 residues long. Germline values: CDR1 SGHNT, CDR2 YYREEE (reference sequence). The CDR3 coding sequence is TGTGCCAGCAGCAGGGGGGGTGTACGGCTCGGGGAAAAACTGTTTTTT. Translating gives CASSRGGVRLGEKLFF.

The chain carries TRBV5-8 and TRBJ1-5; D possibly corresponds to TRBD1 (6 bases). CDR1 and CDR2 from the germline V gene are SGHTS and YDEGEE. Trimming stripped 3 bases from V and 4 bases from J, with 14 bases between. The CDR3 spans 15 residues. The CDR3 nucleotides read TGTGCCAGCAGCTCAACAGGGAGCAAGAATCAGCCCCAGCATTTT. Protein sequence: CASSSTGSKNQPQHF.

The count of this clone is one. This chain links TRBV6-5 with TRBJ1-3; TRBD1 aligns across 9 bases. The J segment lost 6 bases and the V segment lost 5 bases, leaving 8 bases of the junction unmatched. CDR1 MNHEY and CDR2 SVGAGI come from the germline V gene. The CDR3 is 15 residues long. The CDR3 sequence is CASSQQGARENTIYF. The CDR3 DNA reads TGTGCCAGCAGTCAACAGGGGGCGCGGGAAAACACCATATATTTT.

This clone was counted only a few times. Compared with germline, one end of the junction differs, possibly owing to a read error. The chain employs TRBV30 and TRBJ1-1; 8 bases match TRBD1. This CDR3 spans 13 amino acids. Germline V gene lookup returns CDR1 GTSNPN and CDR2 SVGIG (reference sequence). The CDR3: CAQTDRVKTEAFF. In DNA, the CDR3 is TGTGCCCAAACGGACAGGGTGAAGACTGAAGCTTTCTTT.

The chain has TRBV30 and TRBJ1-4; the D gene is possibly TRBD1 (6 bases). The germline V gene encodes CDR1 GTSNPN and CDR2 SVGIG (reference sequence). This CDR3 is built from 12 residues. Trimming shortened V by 8 bases and J by 7 bases, and 14 bases separated the two germline ends. The CDR3 DNA reads as TGTGCCGGCAAACAGGGAGTTGAAAAACTGTTTTTT. Translating gives CAGKQGVEKLFF.

This clone was observed a handful of times. The chain employs TRBV7-3 and TRBJ2-3, with a possible D match to TRBD2 (6 bases). Germline assignment: CDR1 SGHTA and CDR2 FQGTGA. V dropped 2 bases and J dropped 0 bases, with 24 bases sitting between them. The CDR3 is 20 amino acids. Here the CDR3 DNA reads TGTGCCAGCAGCTTAGACGGTGGGGGGTTTGCGTCCGCTAGCACAGATACGCAGTATTTT. Amino acid sequence: CASSLDGGGFASASTDTQYF.

Only a few counts were recorded for this clone. The gene calls are TRBV6-5 and TRBJ1-1; D call uncertain. CDR1 is MNHEY, CDR2 SVGAGI, per germline. This CDR3 has 15 amino acids. The ends were cut back, 5 bases at V and 1 base at J, with 14 bases in the middle. Here the CDR3 DNA reads TGTGCCAGCAGTCTTACATTAAATTCGAACACTGAAGCTTTCTTT. Translated, it gives CASSLTLNSNTEAFF.

The genes are TRBV28 and TRBJ2-7, with D uncertain. The V end was cut by 6 bases, the J end by 4 bases, with 16 bases between. The CDR3 totals 14 residues. Germline CDR1 and CDR2: MDHEN and SYDVKM. The CDR3 loop reads CASRLRTSRYEQYF. The CDR3 nucleotides read TGTGCCAGCAGGCTAAGAACATCGCGGTACGAGCAGTACTTC.

The J gene is TRBJ1-3, the V gene TRBV25-1; D unclear. Looked up from germline, CDR1 is MGHDK and CDR2 is SYGVNS. This CDR3 has 15 residues. V dropped 3 bases and J dropped 3 bases, with 12 bases sitting between them. CDR3 protein: CASSDAPGSGNTIYF. The CDR3, as DNA: TGTGCCAGCAGTGATGCTCCCGGGAGTGGAAACACCATATATTTT.

This clone appeared a few times. This chain links TRBV2 with TRBJ2-5; TRBD2 might be the D (6 bases). This CDR3 spans 16 amino acids. The germline V gene encodes CDR1 SNHLY and CDR2 FYNNEI. V lost 5 bases and J 5 bases, leaving 21 bases between the germline ends. CDR3 residues: CASSQPLRERSETQYF. CDR3 DNA sequence: TGTGCCAGCAGTCAACCCCTACGGGAGAGGTCGGAGACCCAGTACTTC.

This clone was seen more than once but under ten times. The chain carries TRBV27 and TRBJ1-5, with no clear D. Trimming took off 6 bases at V and 5 bases at J, with 11 bases between the two ends. The CDR3 is made up of 13 amino acids. Germline values: CDR1 MNHEY, CDR2 SMNVEV (reference sequence). The CDR3 region has the DNA TGTGCCAGCAGCCCGGGAAGAGATCAGCCCCAGCATTTT. Translating it yields CASSPGRDQPQHF.

This sequence joins TRBV4-3 and TRBJ2-3; 7 positions agree with TRBD2. This CDR3 has 20 residues. V trimming: 1 base; J trimming: 0 bases; junction bases outside the gene matches: 16. Germline assignment: CDR1 LGHNA and CDR2 YSLEER. CDR3 protein: CASSQGVVVAGGTSTDTQYF. CDR3 bases: TGCGCCAGCAGCCAAGGGGTGGTGGTAGCGGGTGGAACTAGCACAGATACGCAGTATTTT.

In this sample, this clone turned up a few times. This CDR3 is CASSQITRGEAFF. The CDR3 nucleotides are TGTGCCAGCAGTCAGATCACTCGGGGTGAAGCTTTCTTT. The V call is TRBV14, the J call TRBJ1-1; D is undetermined. CDR3 length equals 13 residues. CDR1 is SGHDN and CDR2 is FVKESK in the germline V gene. Trimming shortened V by 6 bases and J by 7 bases, and 15 bases separated the two germline ends.

This rearrangement joins TRBV9 to TRBJ2-5, with D possibly TRBD1 on 6 matching bases. The CDR3 contains 13 residues. The ends were cut back, 1 base at V and 5 bases at J, with 9 bases in the middle. The germline CDR1 and CDR2 sequences are SGDLS and YYNGEE. Here the CDR3 DNA reads TGTGCCAGCAGCGTACAGGGGATGGAGACCCAGTACTTC. Its translation: CASSVQGMETQYF.

The J gene is TRBJ1-5, the V gene TRBV7-2; 7 nucleotides agree with TRBD1. The V and J ends lost 3 bases and 3 bases, in that order; junction bases with no gene match: 5. Germline values: CDR1 SGHTA, CDR2 FQGNSA. CDR3 length: 15 amino acids. CDR3 sequence reads: CASSFSGGNNQPQHF. The CDR3 DNA is TGTGCCAGCAGCTTTTCAGGGGGAAACAATCAGCCCCAGCATTTT.

This clone was picked up a small number of times. This chain connects TRBV4-1 to TRBJ2-7; 9 positions match TRBD2. The CDR3 covers 16 residues. Germline-derived CDR1 and CDR2 are MGHRA and YSYEKL. V lost 2 bases and J lost 7; bases outside the gene matches: 12. As DNA, the CDR3 is TGCGCCAGCAGCCAATCCCCGTTTGAGCGGGAGGAAGAGCAGTACTTC. Protein: CASSQSPFEREEEQYF.

The rearrangement uses TRBV5-4 and TRBJ2-5; TRBD2 aligns across 13 bases. The junction had 7 bases not matched to a gene; V was cut back by 4 bases and J by 4 bases. This CDR3 region has 16 residues. Germline lookup yields CDR1 SGHNT and CDR2 YYREEE (reference sequence). CDR3 loop: CASSPGLAGASETQYF. In DNA, the CDR3 is TGTGCCAGCAGCCCCGGACTAGCGGGAGCTTCAGAGACCCAGTACTTC. The variable domain in full, completed from reference TRBV5-4 and TRBJ2-5, reads ETGVTQSPTHLIKTRGQQVTLRCSSQSGHNTVSWYQQALGQGPQFIFQYYREEENGRGNFPPRFSGLQFPNYSSELNVNALELDDSALYLCASSPGLAGASETQYFGPGTRLLVL.

The sample holds a few counts of this clone. The chain links TRBV15 to TRBJ2-7; 11 positions match TRBD2. From germline, CDR1 is LNHNV and CDR2 YYDKDF (reference sequence). Trimming cost V 3 bases and J 4 bases; bases outside gene matches: 5. This CDR3 region has 15 residues. The CDR3 region has the DNA TGTGCCACCAGCAGCCGACTAGCGGGGCTTTACGAGCAGTACTTC. Its protein product is CATSSRLAGLYEQYF.

The chain uses TRBV28 and TRBJ1-1, with 7 bases matching TRBD1. The length of the CDR3 is 17 residues. Germline V gene sequence: CDR1 MDHEN, CDR2 SYDVKM. V was pared by 2 bases and J by 3 bases, with 12 bases of the junction left unmatched. CDR3 sequence (DNA): TGTGCCAGCAGTTTAGGAGGCAGGGGGTATTTTTACACTGAAGCTTTCTTT. Residues: CASSLGGRGYFYTEAFF.

This clone was detected a few times. The chain uses TRBV27 and TRBJ2-4; 7 bases line up with TRBD1. J lost 0 bases, V lost 0 bases, and 2 bases had no gene match. Germline loops: CDR1 MNHEY, CDR2 SMNVEV (reference sequence). This CDR3 is 16 amino acids long. DNA for the CDR3: TGTGCCAGCAGTTTATCAGGGGGCCTAGCCAAAAACATTCAGTACTTC. Protein product: CASSLSGGLAKNIQYF.

This clone was seen more than once but under ten times. The chain carries TRBV29-1 and TRBJ1-2; no definite D call. V gave up 4 bases and J gave up 6 bases, with 12 bases separating them. The CDR3 loop spans 12 amino acids. CDR1 and CDR2 from the germline V gene are SQVTM and ANQGSEA. CDR3 protein: CSVGALEHGYTF. The CDR3, as DNA: TGCAGCGTTGGGGCCTTAGAACATGGCTACACCTTC.

This clone was seen a few times. The V and J genes are TRBV28 and TRBJ1-4; 10 positions agree with TRBD1. Germline V gene data show CDR1 as MDHEN and CDR2 as SYDVKM. This CDR3 contains 13 residues. V lost 6 bases to trimming and J lost 8 bases; unmatched junction nucleotides: 3. Written as DNA, the CDR3 is TGTGCCAGCAGGGGACAGGGGAGCGAAAAACTGTTTTTT. Translating it yields CASRGQGSEKLFF.

DNA of the CDR3: TGTGCCAGTAGTTTGGGACAGGGGAATCCCGAGCAGTACTTC. Translating it yields CASSLGQGNPEQYF. The chain combines TRBV19 with TRBJ2-7, with 10 bases identical to TRBD1. The CDR3 is 14 residues long. CDR1 LNHDA and CDR2 SQIVND come from the germline V gene (reference sequence). V trimming: 5 bases; J trimming: 6 bases; junction bases outside the gene matches: 7.

This clone was detected a few times. The V call is TRBV6-5, the J call TRBJ2-1; 9 bases map to TRBD1. The CDR3 contains 15 residues. Germline CDR1 MNHEY, CDR2 SVGAGI. The V gene end was trimmed by 0 bases and the J gene end by 6 bases; junction bases not matched to a gene: 3. CDR3 amino acids: CASSYSKGQGNEQFF. The CDR3 coding sequence is TGTGCCAGCAGTTACTCGAAGGGACAGGGCAATGAGCAGTTCTTC.

This clone turned up a few times. The genes are TRBV9 and TRBJ1-2; possibly TRBD1 for D (5 bases). In germline, CDR1 is SGDLS, CDR2 YYNGEE. This CDR3 has 13 amino acids. Trimming shortened V by 4 bases and J by 8 bases, and 15 bases separated the two germline ends. CDR3 region: CASSPGGPFGYTF. The CDR3, as DNA: TGTGCCAGCAGCCCGGGGGGTCCGTTCGGCTACACCTTC.